This passage covers 16 T cell receptor beta chains from one sample sequenced in a study of STAT3 mutations in large granular lymphocyte leukemia. These receptors have no identified antigens. General observations from the study: Every T-cell large granular lymphocyte leukemia patient had at least one immunodominant TCR beta clonotype.

TCRdb keeps only in-frame clones here, not all; method: immunoSEQ multiplex PCR. The sample consists of 4,500 to 7,000 clones, roughly 94% of them appearing once. What was sequenced was peripheral blood mononuclear cells. These receptors were obtained from a man in his sixties with T-cell large granular lymphocyte leukemia. Some clones in this sample may be carry-over from other donors' samples.

V is TRBV7-9 and J is TRBJ2-3; weak D call: TRBD1 (5 bases). Germline V gene data show CDR1 as SEHNR and CDR2 as FQNEAQ (reference sequence). V lost 3 bases, J lost 2 bases, and 9 bases lay in between. The length of the CDR3 is 14 residues. CDR3 DNA: TGTGCCAGCAGCTTTAGACAGCCCACAGATACGCAGTATTTT. Residues: CASSFRQPTDTQYF.

The chain recombines TRBV29-1 with TRBJ1-1; D is possibly TRBD1 (6 bases). This CDR3 has 14 residues. Germline assignment: CDR1 SQVTM and CDR2 ANQGSEA. Trimming removed 4 bases at V and 0 bases at J, with 12 bases between. CDR3 region: CSVGVGQMNTEAFF. The CDR3 nucleotides read TGCAGCGTTGGGGTCGGACAGATGAACACTGAAGCTTTCTTT.

This clone is a singleton in its sample. V usage is TRBV18 and J usage is TRBJ1-3; D perhaps matches TRBD1 (5 bases). CDR3 size: 17 residues. The ends were cut back, 5 bases at V and 0 bases at J, with 17 bases in the middle. Germline V gene lookup returns CDR1 KGHSH and CDR2 LQKENI. The CDR3 coding sequence is TGTGCCAGCTCATCGACAGCCACCACTATCTCTGGAAACACCATATATTTT. Translating gives CASSSTATTISGNTIYF.

The chain employs TRBV5-8 and TRBJ2-7, with TRBD2 identical over 7 bases. The CDR3 length is 11 residues. The germline gives CDR1 SGHTS, CDR2 YDEGEE. Trimming cost V 0 bases and J 11 bases; bases outside gene matches: 2. Here the CDR3 reads CASSLASGKYF. The CDR3 DNA reads TGTGCCAGCAGCTTGGCAAGCGGGAAGTACTTC.

This clone showed up just once. V gene TRBV12-5 combines with J gene TRBJ2-5; D may be TRBD2 (6 bases). Trimming pared 1 base from V and 5 bases from J, leaving 14 bases between. Germline CDR1 LGHNT, CDR2 FRNRAP. The CDR3 is 15 amino acids. CDR3 in DNA: TGTGCTAGTGGTTTGGGTCTAGCGTCGGTGGAGACCCAGTACTTC. Encoded protein: CASGLGLASVETQYF. Combining the CDR3 with reference TRBV12-5 and TRBJ2-5 gives the whole variable domain DARVTQTPRHKVTEMGQEVTMRCQPILGHNTVFWYRQTMMQGLELLAYFRNRAPLDDSGMPKDRFSAEMPDATLATLKIQPSEPRDSAVYFCASGLGLASVETQYFGPGTRLLVL.

The chain has TRBV7-3 and TRBJ2-1; no clear D gene. The CDR3 totals 14 residues. CDR1 is SGHTA, CDR2 FQGTGA, per germline. Trimming removed 2 bases from V and 4 bases from J, with 9 bases in between. CDR3: CASSLADQYNEQFF. For the CDR3, the DNA is TGTGCCAGCAGCTTAGCGGACCAATACAATGAGCAGTTCTTC.

V usage is TRBV6-5 and J usage is TRBJ2-7; D remains unclear. Germline CDR1 reads MNHEY; CDR2 reads SVGAGI. V was clipped by 5 bases and J by 1 base, with 3 bases between them. The CDR3 has 11 residues. The chain's CDR3 is CASSESYEQYF. CDR3 nucleotides: TGTGCCAGCAGTGAATCCTACGAGCAGTACTTC.

This chain uses TRBV18 with TRBJ2-1; 13 bases map to TRBD2. The CDR3 contains 15 residues. With 4 bases clipped from V and 8 bases from J, the junction kept 5 bases outside the gene matches. Germline lookup yields CDR1 KGHSH and CDR2 LQKENI. The CDR3 loop is CASSLRLAGGDEQFF. As DNA, the CDR3 is TGTGCCAGCTCACTCAGACTAGCGGGAGGTGATGAGCAGTTCTTC.

This chain joins TRBV14 and TRBJ2-7, with 12 positions matching TRBD2. The V segment lost 6 bases and the J segment 2 bases; nucleotides outside the gene matches: 2. There are 14 residues in the CDR3. Germline CDR1 reads SGHDN; CDR2 reads FVKESK. This CDR3 reads CASRTSGRPYEQYF. The DNA for the CDR3 is TGTGCCAGCAGGACTAGCGGGAGACCCTACGAGCAGTACTTC.

The chain uses TRBV6-6 and TRBJ1-1, with D unclear. The germline CDR1 and CDR2 sequences are MNHNY and SVGAGI (reference sequence). This CDR3 spans 13 amino acids. Trimming left V 0 bases short and J 6 bases short, with 8 bases between. The CDR3 here is CASSYSTGPEAFF. The CDR3 DNA reads as TGTGCCAGCAGTTACTCCACCGGGCCTGAAGCTTTCTTT.

This sequence joins TRBV7-9 and TRBJ1-5, with D possibly matching TRBD1 (6 bases). Per germline, CDR1 SEHNR and CDR2 FQNEAQ (reference sequence). The V and J ends lost 2 bases and 5 bases respectively, with 19 bases between them. This CDR3 is 17 amino acids long. Written as DNA, the CDR3 is TGTGCCAGCAGCTTAACTTTGCGGGACATTGACTATCAGCCCCAGCATTTT. Residues: CASSLTLRDIDYQPQHF.

The J gene is TRBJ2-1, the V gene TRBV27; 7 bases line up with TRBD2. Per germline, CDR1 MNHEY and CDR2 SMNVEV (reference sequence). Trimming cost V 3 bases and J 9 bases; bases outside gene matches: 8. CDR3 size: 14 residues. CDR3 in amino acids: CASSFRGSSVEQFF. DNA for the CDR3: TGTGCCAGCAGTTTCCGCGGGAGTTCAGTTGAGCAGTTCTTC.

The V gene is TRBV6-5, the J gene TRBJ2-7; D unclear. Germline loops: CDR1 MNHEY, CDR2 SVGAGI. V dropped 2 bases and J dropped 2 bases, with 10 bases sitting between them. The CDR3 is 14 residues long. CDR3 nucleotides: TGTGCCAGCAGTTACCGTCACCCAGCCTACGAGCAGTACTTC. It translates to CASSYRHPAYEQYF.

This clone was seen only once. This chain uses TRBV29-1 with TRBJ2-7; TRBD2 aligns across 12 bases. In germline, CDR1 is SQVTM, CDR2 ANQGSEA. The length of the CDR3 is 13 residues. The V segment lost 4 bases and the J segment 7 bases; nucleotides outside the gene matches: 5. The CDR3 nucleotides are TGCAGCGTTGCTAGCGGGAGGGCTGGGGAGCAGTACTTC. It specifies CSVASGRAGEQYF.

The chain carries TRBV18 and TRBJ1-5; possibly TRBD1 for D (5 bases). The CDR3 has 17 amino acids. Germline V lookup: CDR1 KGHSH, CDR2 LQKENI. The V end was cut by 0 bases, the J end by 0 bases, with 12 bases between. As DNA, the CDR3 is TGTGCCAGCTCACCACCCAACAGGATCTATAGCAATCAGCCCCAGCATTTT. It translates to CASSPPNRIYSNQPQHF.

The CDR3 DNA sequence: TGTGCCATCAGTGTACAGGGAAACACTGAAGCTTTCTTT. Translating it yields CAISVQGNTEAFF. This chain links TRBV10-3 with TRBJ1-1, with D maybe TRBD1 (6 bases). The CDR3 is 13 amino acids. Trimming stripped 4 bases from V and 2 bases from J, with 8 bases between. Germline loops: CDR1 ENHRY, CDR2 SYGVKD.